The present T cell receptor (beta chain) was sequenced within a study of T cell responses to AZD1222 COVID-19 vaccine. Notes on the study in general: Females outnumbered males among donors, who were mostly white British; clonal diversity was possibly underestimated. The repertoires were collected only after the peak T cell response. Receipt of two AZD1222 doses was followed by a rise in Spike-specific TCR breadth and depth.

TCRdb's copy holds only in-frame clones and misses some; the assay was immunoSEQ multiplex PCR. The sample records 85,000 or so clones, just over 90% being singletons. As concerns this clone: Antigen: not known.

Germline V CDR1 and CDR2: WSHSY, SAAADI. This CDR3 contains 14 residues. With V trimmed by 7 bases and J by 5 bases, 7 bases remained unmatched. The specimen comprised peripheral blood, sampled 28 days after the second AZD1222 dose. This sequence was found in an adult who received the AZD1222 COVID-19 vaccine. The J gene is TRBJ2-1, the V gene TRBV10-2, with 8 bases lining up with TRBD2. CDR3 nucleotides: TGCGCCAGCATGTTAGCGGGACTAAACAATGAGCAGTTCTTC. As protein: CASMLAGLNNEQFF.